The rows below give T cell receptor beta chains drawn from one sample of a study of cytomegalovirus exposure and HLA in healthy donors. Measured with immunoSEQ multiplex PCR; TCRdb has only the in-frame clones, and not every one. The sample records 90,000 to 120,000 clones, more than 75% being singletons. The sample consisted of PBMCs. These receptors were obtained from a woman between 40 and 55 years old in good health and CMV-seronegative. Both conserved end residues are part of each CDR3. The D gene is left open where the match is weak. Clone size is given for some rows only: seen once, a few or many times, or a class if the clone is expanded.

clone size	D gene	V gene	J gene	CDR3 protein	CDR3 DNA
.	TRBD2	TRBV19	TRBJ2-1	CASTPAGGEQFF	TGTGCCAGTACCCCAGCGGGGGGTGAGCAGTTCTTC
.	.	TRBV6-1	TRBJ2-2	CASSATGITGTTNTGELFF	TGTGCCAGCAGTGCCACAGGAATCACAGGGACGACGAACACCGGGGAGCTGTTTTTT
.	.	TRBV7-2	TRBJ1-1	CASSLGGPVTEAFF	TGTGCCAGCAGCTTAGGGGGGCCGGTCACTGAAGCTTTCTTT
.	.	TRBV7-9	TRBJ1-2	CSSRFLEITGSYGYTF	TGTTCCAGCAGGTTTCTTGAGATCACAGGGAGCTATGGCTACACCTTC
.	.	TRBV5-5	TRBJ1-1	CASSFATAEAFF	TGTGCCAGCAGCTTCGCGACAGCCGAAGCTTTCTTT
.	.	TRBV5-4	TRBJ1-2	CASSSGGTGPHYYTF	TGTGCCAGCAGCAGTGGAGGTACAGGGCCCCACTACTACACCTTC
once	TRBD2	TRBV2	TRBJ2-7	CASSEGRGRAYEQYF	TGTGCCAGCAGTGAAGGGCGCGGGAGGGCTTACGAGCAGTACTTC
.	TRBD1	TRBV4-3	TRBJ1-4	CASSPGFLTGVGTNEKLFF	TGCGCCAGCAGCCCTGGCTTTCTAACAGGGGTAGGAACTAATGAAAAACTGTTTTTT
few	TRBD1	TRBV5-4	TRBJ2-7	CASSSPTGISYEQYF	TGTGCCAGCAGCTCGCCGACAGGGATCTCCTACGAGCAGTACTTC
.	TRBD1	TRBV2	TRBJ2-7	CASLTRQGYEQYF	TGTGCCAGCCTTACCCGACAGGGCTACGAGCAGTACTTC
.	TRBD2	TRBV28	TRBJ2-7	CASSFSIELAGSYEQYF	TGTGCCAGCAGTTTTTCAATAGAACTAGCGGGAAGCTACGAGCAGTACTTC
.	TRBD2	TRBV7-9	TRBJ2-1	CASSLKIRLAGGVNEQFF	TGTGCCAGCAGCTTAAAAATCCGACTAGCGGGAGGCGTCAATGAGCAGTTCTTC
.	TRBD2	TRBV19	TRBJ2-1	CASMGLLAGGYNEQFF	TGTGCCAGTATGGGTCTACTAGCGGGGGGGTACAATGAGCAGTTCTTC
.	.	TRBV19	TRBJ2-7	CASSIDSEYEQYF	TGTGCCAGTAGTATAGACAGCGAATACGAGCAGTACTTC
once	.	TRBV28	TRBJ2-3	CASSFLTDTQYF	TGTGCCAGCAGTTTTCTCACAGATACGCAGTATTTT
.	TRBD2	TRBV28	TRBJ2-1	CASSPTLAGVRNEQFF	TGTGCCAGCAGTCCGACACTCGCGGGAGTTCGCAATGAGCAGTTCTTC
.	.	TRBV19	TRBJ1-1	CASSIVWANTEAFF	TGTGCCAGTAGTATAGTATGGGCGAACACTGAAGCTTTCTTT
.	TRBD2	TRBV27	TRBJ2-3	CASSFLAGGVDTQYF	TGTGCCAGCAGTTTCCTAGCGGGAGGTGTAGATACGCAGTATTTT
.	TRBD1	TRBV6-1	TRBJ2-7	CASSIQGNYEQYF	TGTGCCAGCAGTATACAGGGGAACTACGAGCAGTACTTC
.	TRBD1	TRBV9	TRBJ1-1	CASSAWTGRDTEAFF	TGTGCCAGCAGCGCCTGGACAGGTCGAGACACTGAAGCTTTCTTT
.	TRBD2	TRBV5-1	TRBJ2-7	CASRPRLAGPGEQYF	TGCGCCAGCAGGCCGCGCCTAGCGGGACCGGGGGAGCAGTACTTC
.	.	TRBV2	TRBJ1-1	CASILTGQLNTEAFF	TGTGCCAGCATCCTAACTGGACAGTTAAACACTGAAGCTTTCTTT
few	.	TRBV19	TRBJ1-2	CASIRRGASGYTF	TGTGCCAGTATCCGTCGTGGGGCCTCAGGCTACACCTTC
.	.	TRBV28	TRBJ2-7	CAGSRERNHYEQYF	TGTGCCGGCAGCAGGGAAAGGAACCACTACGAGCAGTACTTC
.	TRBD2	TRBV18	TRBJ2-1	CASSPSGGQFF	TGTGCCAGCTCACCATCGGGGGGGCAGTTCTTC
.	TRBD1	TRBV4-3	TRBJ1-2	CASSQNRGQGATRYGYTF	TGCGCCAGCAGCCAAAACCGGGGACAGGGGGCTACGCGCTATGGCTACACCTTC
few	.	TRBV19	TRBJ1-2	CASTGRGNNYGYTF	TGTGCTTCCACGGGAAGAGGTAATAACTATGGCTACACCTTC
.	.	TRBV28	TRBJ1-1	CASSLLLTGTLNTEAFF	TGTGCCAGCAGTTTACTCTTAACCGGGACACTGAACACTGAAGCTTTCTTT
.	TRBD2	TRBV15	TRBJ2-3	CATSRGSGTASTDTQYF	TGTGCCACCAGCAGGGGTAGCGGGACGGCAAGCACAGATACGCAGTATTTT
medium-sized	.	TRBV15	TRBJ1-2	CATSGEGNYGYTF	TGTGCCACCAGCGGGGAGGGTAACTATGGCTACACCTTC
.	.	TRBV28	TRBJ2-5	CASSWEGRPAGEQYF	TGTGCCAGCAGTTGGGAAGGACGGCCGGCCGGGGAGCAGTACTTC
few	.	TRBV10-3	TRBJ1-1	CAISFGVNTEAFF	TGTGCCATCAGCTTCGGGGTGAACACTGAAGCTTTCTTT
.	.	TRBV7-8	TRBJ1-1	CASSLWGDGAFF	TGTGCCAGCAGCTTATGGGGGGATGGAGCTTTCTTT
.	.	TRBV6-1	TRBJ2-1	CASSEAGPWIVEQFF	TGTGCCAGCAGTGAAGCGGGCCCCTGGATTGTTGAGCAGTTCTTC
few	.	TRBV7-9	TRBJ1-4	CASSSTSVLDEKLFF	TGTGCCAGCAGCTCGACAAGTGTCCTTGATGAAAAACTGTTTTTT
.	TRBD2	TRBV7-7	TRBJ2-2	CASSLGSLAGRTGELFF	TGTGCTAGCAGCTTAGGCTCCCTAGCGGGCAGGACCGGGGAGCTGTTTTTT
.	TRBD2	TRBV5-1	TRBJ2-1	CASSPGGSYNEQFF	TGCGCCAGCAGCCCGGGAGGGTCCTACAATGAGCAGTTCTTC